A single sample is the source of the 17 T cell receptor beta chains below, sequenced in a study of siplizumab effects on memory and regulatory T cells. Produced via immunoSEQ multiplex PCR; TCRdb's table is partial and in-frame only. The sample has more than 85,000 clones, 94% seen once. Sequencing input: Tregs sorted from blood. The source of these receptors is a human donor in good health.

DNA of the CDR3: TGTGCCATCCCCATAGGTCGGGGGGACCTAAACTACTATGGCTACACCTTC. Translated: CAIPIGRGDLNYYGYTF. This chain connects TRBV28 to TRBJ1-2; tentatively, D is TRBD1 (5 bases). The CDR3 spans 17 residues. Trimming took 10 bases from V and 3 from J, leaving 27 bases between them. CDR1 and CDR2 (germline): MDHEN, SYDVKM.

The chain combines TRBV18 with TRBJ2-1; no clear D. This CDR3 spans 16 amino acids. Germline assignment: CDR1 KGHSH and CDR2 LQKENI. Trimming cost V 2 bases and J 0 bases, with 11 bases left between them. DNA of the CDR3: TGTGCCAGCTCACCAGGGCAGATACTCTCCTACAATGAGCAGTTCTTC. Translation: CASSPGQILSYNEQFF. Variable domain in full (rest from reference TRBV18 and TRBJ2-1): NAGVMQNPRHLVRRRGQEARLRCSPMKGHSHVYWYRQLPEEGLKFMVYLQKENIIDESGMPKERFSAEFPKEGPSILRIQQVVRGDSAAYFCASSPGQILSYNEQFFGPGTRLTVL.

V and J are TRBV9 and TRBJ2-1; TRBD2 matches 7 bases. The germline V gene has CDR1 SGDLS and CDR2 YYNGEE. This CDR3 contains 15 residues. V shed 0 bases, J shed 9 bases, and the junction held 9 bases outside the gene matches. The CDR3 reads CASSVATGTTIEQFF. The CDR3 coding sequence is TGTGCCAGCAGCGTAGCTACGGGGACTACTATTGAGCAGTTCTTC.

The chain employs TRBV7-9 and TRBJ1-1; possible D gene TRBD1, 5 bases. Germline V gene lookup returns CDR1 SEHNR and CDR2 FQNEAQ (reference sequence). There are 14 residues in the CDR3. Trimming shortened V by 5 bases and J by 12 bases, and 22 bases separated the two germline ends. The CDR3 spells CASSPQRGWGGSFF. CDR3 nucleotide sequence: TGTGCCAGCAGCCCTCAAAGGGGATGGGGTGGTTCTTTCTTT.

The rearrangement joins TRBV5-1 to TRBJ2-7; no reliable D call. Trimming removed 0 bases at V and 0 bases at J, with 7 bases between. Looked up from germline, CDR1 is SGHRS and CDR2 is YFSETQ. CDR3 length equals 14 residues. The CDR3 DNA reads TGCGCCAGCAGCTTGGTTTCAAGCTCCTACGAGCAGTACTTC. It yields the protein CASSLVSSSYEQYF.

The rearrangement joins TRBV5-4 to TRBJ2-1, with TRBD2 matching 8 bases. Germline values: CDR1 SGHNT, CDR2 YYREEE (reference sequence). This CDR3 comprises 16 residues. The ends lost 3 bases at V and 0 bases at J; junction bases unmatched: 5. CDR3 residues: CASSSTSGSSYNEQFF. The CDR3 region has the DNA TGTGCCAGCAGCTCAACGAGCGGGAGCTCCTACAATGAGCAGTTCTTC.

The chain links TRBV25-1 to TRBJ1-3; D is unclear. Trimming took off 4 bases at V and 0 bases at J, with 7 bases between the two ends. The CDR3 loop spans 14 amino acids. Germline CDR1 is MGHDK and CDR2 is SYGVNS. CDR3 in DNA: TGTGCCAGCAGTGGACAAAGCTCTGGAAACACCATATATTTT. Translated: CASSGQSSGNTIYF.

The chain joins TRBV19 to TRBJ2-5; TRBD1 agrees at 7 bases. CDR1 is LNHDA and CDR2 is SQIVND in the germline V gene (reference sequence). Trimming removed 8 bases from V and 2 bases from J; junction bases left unmatched: 5. The CDR3 has 13 residues. In DNA, the CDR3 is TGTGCCAGTCGGGACAGTGGACAAGAGACCCAGTACTTC. This gives the protein CASRDSGQETQYF.

The V gene is TRBV5-1, the J gene TRBJ1-1; D unclear. Germline values: CDR1 SGHRS, CDR2 YFSETQ. Trimming stripped 1 base from V and 4 bases from J, with 14 bases between. The CDR3 sequence is 15 residues long. As DNA, the CDR3 is TGCGCCAGCAGCTTGTCCCTACGACTTGTCACTGAAGCTTTCTTT. This sequence encodes CASSLSLRLVTEAFF.

V usage is TRBV10-3 and J usage is TRBJ2-2; D may match TRBD1 or TRBD2 (5 bases each). The germline V gene encodes CDR1 ENHRY and CDR2 SYGVKD. This CDR3 contains 17 residues. Deletions cut 3 bases from V and 0 bases from J, with 14 bases between. In DNA, the CDR3 is TGTGCCATCAGTGAACACTCGGGACGTGCGAACACCGGGGAGCTGTTTTTT. It encodes CAISEHSGRANTGELFF.

The V gene is TRBV5-4, the J gene TRBJ2-1, with a weak D call TRBD2 (6 bases). Germline CDR1 is SGHNT and CDR2 is YYREEE (reference sequence). V was trimmed by 4 bases and J by 2 bases, leaving 19 bases between them. This CDR3 spans 17 amino acids. DNA for the CDR3: TGTGCCAGCAGCCGGGACTTCTCCCGCCGGGCCTACAATGAGCAGTTCTTC. Translating it yields CASSRDFSRRAYNEQFF.

The chain couples TRBV27 to TRBJ1-6, with D hard to call. This CDR3 region has 12 residues. V was shortened by 6 bases and J by 9 bases, with 9 bases between the two germline ends. Germline lookup yields CDR1 MNHEY and CDR2 SMNVEV (reference sequence). CDR3 nucleotides: TGTGCCAGCAGAAGTTTCGCTTCACCCCTCCACTTT. Its translation: CASRSFASPLHF.

This clone appeared once. The V call is TRBV6-1, the J call TRBJ2-1, with 10 nucleotides matching TRBD2. J lost 3 bases, V lost 4 bases, and 6 bases had no gene match. The CDR3 contains 16 residues. The germline V gene has CDR1 MNHNS and CDR2 SASEGT. The CDR3 nucleotides are TGTGCCAGCAGTGGGACTAGCGGAAGATTCTACAATGAGCAGTTCTTC. Translated: CASSGTSGRFYNEQFF.

This sequence joins TRBV6-6 and TRBJ2-1; TRBD1 aligns across 8 bases. V trimming: 6 bases; J trimming: 4 bases; junction bases outside the gene matches: 8. The CDR3 runs to 15 residues. Germline V CDR1 and CDR2: MNHNY, SVGAGI (reference sequence). The CDR3 loop reads CASRPDRGSYNEQFF. In DNA, the CDR3 is TGTGCCAGCAGGCCCGACAGGGGCTCATACAATGAGCAGTTCTTC.

This clone has more than one count but fewer than ten. This chain connects TRBV7-9 to TRBJ2-1; 9 bases are a match to TRBD1. This CDR3 is built from 15 residues. Germline loops: CDR1 SEHNR, CDR2 FQNEAQ (reference sequence). V was clipped by 5 bases and J by 3 bases; unmatched bases: 5. CDR3 nucleotides: TGTGCCAGCAGCCCTCGGGACAGGGACTACAATGAGCAGTTCTTC. Its translation is CASSPRDRDYNEQFF.

The chain carries TRBV11-3 and TRBJ2-2; tentative D call: TRBD2 (7 bases). The germline V gene encodes CDR1 SGHNT and CDR2 YENEEA. The CDR3 runs to 18 residues. The V end lost 5 bases, the J end lost 6 bases, and 25 bases lay between the germline ends. Here the CDR3 reads CASSTRGGGGMVSGELFF. The DNA of the CDR3 is TGTGCCAGCAGCACCCGAGGGGGGGGCGGGATGGTATCCGGGGAGCTGTTTTTT. Filled out from reference TRBV11-3 and TRBJ2-2, the complete variable domain reads EAGVVQSPRYKIIEKKQPVAFWCNPISGHNTLYWYLQNLGQGPELLIRYENEEAVDDSQLPKDRFSAERLKGVDSTLKIQPAELGDSAVYLCASSTRGGGGMVSGELFFGEGSRLTVL.

The chain is built from TRBV30 and TRBJ2-2, with TRBD1 matching over 11 bases. The CDR3 has 17 residues. Germline assignment: CDR1 GTSNPN and CDR2 SVGIG (reference sequence). V lost 4 bases to trimming and J lost 2 bases; unmatched junction nucleotides: 9. The CDR3 coding sequence is TGTGCCTGGAAGCGCCGGGACAGGGGGGGAAACACCGGGGAGCTGTTTTTT. Translated, it gives CAWKRRDRGGNTGELFF.